The 26 T cell receptor beta chains below all came from one sample that was sequenced in a study of T-cell reconstitution after alpha-beta-depleted transplantation in children. Researchers prepared the TCRbeta library using unique molecular identifiers, the study reports. TCRdb recomputed calls from the PCR reads with MiXCR, one row per CDR3 protein. The table has over 400,000 distinct CDR3 sequences, around two fifths seen once. The specimen comprised PBMCs, sampled before TCRalphabeta/CD19-depleted stem cell transplant. These receptors were taken from a girl aged 2 to 9 with aplastic anemia, due to receive a stem cell transplant.

This chain connects TRBV5-1 to TRBJ2-1; tentatively, D is TRBD1 (6 bases). The CDR3 loop spans 18 amino acids. Deletions cut 2 bases from V and 0 bases from J, with 18 bases between. Looked up from germline, CDR1 is SGHRS and CDR2 is YFSETQ. CDR3 amino acids: CASSLIVGAVNSYNEQFF. CDR3 DNA sequence: TGCGCCAGCAGCTTAATTGTGGGGGCAGTAAACTCCTACAATGAGCAGTTCTTC.

The gene calls are TRBV6-1 and TRBJ2-4; tentative D call: TRBD2 (7 bases). Germline values: CDR1 MNHNS, CDR2 SASEGT. Trimming removed 7 bases from V and 8 bases from J, with 18 bases in between. The CDR3 is 14 residues long. CDR3 residues: CASTRGGADHIQYF. In DNA form, the CDR3 reads TGTGCCAGCACTCGAGGGGGGGCAGATCACATTCAGTACTTC.

V and J are TRBV29-1 and TRBJ2-5; 8 bases are a match to TRBD1. After removal of 6 bases from V and 5 bases from J, the junction contained 8 bases not matched to a gene. The CDR3 sequence is 13 residues long. The germline CDR1 and CDR2 sequences are SQVTM and ANQGSEA. The CDR3 spells CSVAGQGMETQYF. CDR3 nucleotide sequence: TGCAGCGTCGCTGGACAGGGTATGGAGACCCAGTACTTC. The variable domain in full, with the rest retrieved from reference TRBV29-1 and TRBJ2-5, is SAVISQKPSRDICQRGTSLTIQCQVDSQVTMMFWYRQQPGQSLTLIATANQGSEATYESGFVIDKFPISRPNLTFSTLTVSNMSPEDSSIYLCSVAGQGMETQYFGPGTRLLVL.

The rearrangement joins TRBV5-1 to TRBJ2-4, with unresolved D. The germline V and J ends were trimmed by 1 base and 8 bases, with 13 bases remaining between them. This CDR3 comprises 14 residues. Germline CDR1 and CDR2: SGHRS and YFSETQ. CDR3 sequence (DNA): TGCGCCAGCAGCTTGAGTCCAGCTACGGACATTCAGTACTTC. Residues: CASSLSPATDIQYF.

This CDR3 reads CASSTPDSAETQYF. The CDR3 DNA reads as TGTGCCAGCTCAACCCCCGACAGCGCTGAGACCCAGTACTTC. The rearrangement joins TRBV18 to TRBJ2-5, with a possible D match to TRBD1 (5 bases). This CDR3 region has 14 residues. The germline V gene encodes CDR1 KGHSH and CDR2 LQKENI. Trimming took off 5 bases at V and 5 bases at J, with 15 bases between the two ends.

In its sample, this clonotype was seen many times. The V call is TRBV2, the J call TRBJ2-1; 8 bases match TRBD1. The CDR3 covers 16 residues. CDR1 is SNHLY and CDR2 is FYNNEI in the germline V gene. J gave up 3 bases and V 5 bases, and 9 bases lay outside the gene matches. CDR3 in amino acids: CASSHRTGPIYNEQFF. Written as DNA, the CDR3 is TGTGCCAGCAGTCACCGGACAGGGCCCATCTACAATGAGCAGTTCTTC.

This clonotype was seen at least ten times. This rearrangement joins TRBV27 to TRBJ1-1, with 7 bases that match TRBD1. Unmatched junction bases numbered 4, after V lost 3 bases and J lost 3 bases. Looked up from germline, CDR1 is MNHEY and CDR2 is SMNVEV (reference sequence). The CDR3 is 14 residues long. This CDR3 reads CASSFRGGHTEAFF. In DNA form, the CDR3 reads TGTGCCAGCAGTTTTAGAGGGGGCCACACTGAAGCTTTCTTT.

J is TRBJ2-1 and V is TRBV5-6, with D uncertain. The germline CDR1 and CDR2 sequences are SGHDT and YYEEEE. This CDR3 is 13 amino acids long. V was trimmed by 4 bases and J by 6 bases, leaving 11 bases between them. The CDR3 DNA sequence: TGTGCCAGCAGCCGTGGGTTGGGCAATGAGCAGTTCTTC. Encoded protein: CASSRGLGNEQFF.

The rearrangement joins TRBV19 to TRBJ1-4; D possibly corresponds to TRBD1 (6 bases). With 3 bases removed from V and 8 bases from J, the gap between germline ends came to 13 bases. The CDR3 spans 14 residues. Germline V gives CDR1 LNHDA, CDR2 SQIVND (reference sequence). CDR3: CASSMRGMEEKLFF. Written as DNA, the CDR3 is TGTGCCAGTAGTATGAGGGGGATGGAAGAAAAACTGTTTTTT. Full variable domain (remainder filled in from reference TRBV19 and TRBJ1-4): DGGITQSPKYLFRKEGQNVTLSCEQNLNHDAMYWYRQDPGQGLRLIYYSQIVNDFQKGDIAEGYSVSREKKESFPLTVTSAQKNPTAFYLCASSMRGMEEKLFFGSGTQLSVL.

V usage is TRBV5-1 and J usage is TRBJ2-7, with 8 bases matching TRBD1. V lost 2 bases to trimming and J lost 2 bases; unmatched junction nucleotides: 3. The CDR3 is 14 residues long. The germline gives CDR1 SGHRS, CDR2 YFSETQ. The DNA for the CDR3 is TGCGCCAGCAGCTTCGGACAGGGCCCCTACGAGCAGTACTTC. Translation gives CASSFGQGPYEQYF.

This clonotype came up once. The rearrangement joins TRBV5-1 to TRBJ1-1; D unclear. V was trimmed by 0 bases and J by 7 bases, leaving 10 bases between them. CDR1 and CDR2 (germline): SGHRS, YFSETQ. The CDR3 extends over 13 amino acids. In DNA, the CDR3 is TGCGCCAGCAGCTTGGAGGGTGTCGGTGAAGCTTTCTTT. It translates to CASSLEGVGEAFF.

At least ten counts were recorded for this clonotype. This sequence joins TRBV6-1 and TRBJ2-7, with 9 bases aligning to TRBD2. The junction had 9 bases not matched to a gene; V was cut back by 6 bases and J by 3 bases. This CDR3 has 15 amino acids. Per germline, CDR1 MNHNS and CDR2 SASEGT. The DNA of the CDR3 is TGTGCCAGCAGGCCTAGGCGGGGGGGGAACTACGAGCAGTACTTC. Translation gives CASRPRRGGNYEQYF.

This clonotype appeared a few times. The J gene is TRBJ2-1, the V gene TRBV21-1; TRBD2, the table's D call, was not compared with the DNA. TRBV21-1 is a pseudogene locus. This CDR3 contains 18 residues. The CDR3 coding sequence is TGTGCCAGCAGCATCAATACCAGGACTAGCGGGGAGAGATATGAGCAGTTCTTC. Translated, it gives CASSINTRTSGERYEQFF.

This clonotype has more than one count but fewer than ten. The V and J genes are TRBV7-9 and TRBJ2-1; the D gene is possibly TRBD1 (5 bases). There are 13 residues in the CDR3. CDR1 SEHNR and CDR2 FQNEAQ come from the germline V gene (reference sequence). V lost 4 bases to trimming and J lost 12 bases, with 16 bases between them. The CDR3, as DNA: TGTGCCAGCAGCTCCACCGACAGTCCCCGGCAGTTCTTC. Translating it yields CASSSTDSPRQFF. Variable domain in full (rest from reference TRBV7-9 and TRBJ2-1): DTGVSQNPRHKITKRGQNVTFRCDPISEHNRLYWYRQTLGQGPEFLTYFQNEAQLEKSRLLSDRFSAERPKGSFSTLEIQRTEQGDSAMYLCASSSTDSPRQFFGPGTRLTVL.

This sequence joins TRBV7-2 and TRBJ1-6, with TRBD1 matching over 7 bases. V was clipped by 5 bases and J by 7 bases; unmatched bases: 8. CDR1 and CDR2 (germline): SGHTA, FQGNSA. The CDR3 runs to 15 residues. In nucleotides, the CDR3 is TGTGCCAGCAGCCCCCGACAGGGTCAGAATTCACCCCTCCACTTT. This sequence encodes CASSPRQGQNSPLHF.

The V gene is TRBV20-1, the J gene TRBJ2-1; D call uncertain. Trimming removed 4 bases at V and 11 bases at J, with 3 bases between. The CDR3 length is 8 residues. Germline V gives CDR1 DFQATT, CDR2 SNEGSKA (reference sequence). CDR3 sequence: CSANKQFF. The CDR3 DNA reads TGCAGTGCTAACAAGCAGTTCTTC.

This clonotype was observed a handful of times. The chain recombines TRBV29-1 with TRBJ2-1; D may be TRBD2 (6 bases). The CDR3 sequence is 14 residues long. Germline V lookup: CDR1 SQVTM, CDR2 ANQGSEA. With 4 bases removed from V and 0 bases from J, the gap between germline ends came to 10 bases. Here the CDR3 DNA reads TGCAGCGTTGTGGGGAGGTTCTCCTACAATGAGCAGTTCTTC. As protein: CSVVGRFSYNEQFF.

The chain joins TRBV7-9 to TRBJ2-1; 12 bases line up with TRBD2. CDR1 and CDR2 from the germline V gene are SEHNR and FQNEAQ (reference sequence). This CDR3 has 15 residues. V was clipped by 4 bases and J by 7 bases; unmatched bases: 5. CDR3 residues: CASSWTSGKGNEQFF. The CDR3 region has the DNA TGTGCCAGCAGCTGGACTAGCGGGAAGGGTAATGAGCAGTTCTTC.

The rearrangement uses TRBV20-1 and TRBJ2-7; D is possibly TRBD1 (6 bases). V lost 2 bases and J 6 bases, leaving 17 bases between the germline ends. There are 14 residues in the CDR3. Per the germline V gene, CDR1 is DFQATT and CDR2 is SNEGSKA (reference sequence). CDR3 bases: TGCAGTGCTAGACCTCAGGGGCGGGTGGGCGAGCAGTACTTC. Translating gives CSARPQGRVGEQYF.

This clonotype was observed a single time. CDR3 amino acids: CASSYSIVEARGTDTQYF. The CDR3, as DNA: TGTGCCAGCAGTTACTCGATTGTTGAGGCGCGAGGCACAGATACGCAGTATTTT. This rearrangement joins TRBV6-5 to TRBJ2-3; no firm D call. Germline values: CDR1 MNHEY, CDR2 SVGAGI. The CDR3 has 18 residues. Trimming removed 0 bases at V and 1 base at J, with 17 bases between.

This chain joins TRBV10-3 and TRBJ1-1, with TRBD1 as a possible D gene (5 bases). Germline CDR1 is ENHRY and CDR2 is SYGVKD. Trimming pared 2 bases from V and 1 base from J, leaving 8 bases between. The CDR3 has 14 amino acids. The CDR3 sequence: CAISETGPNTEAFF. In DNA, the CDR3 is TGTGCCATCAGTGAGACAGGCCCGAACACTGAAGCTTTCTTT.

In its sample, this clonotype was seen a few times. The chain joins TRBV12-3 or TRBV12-4 to TRBJ2-3, with 8 nucleotides matching TRBD2. With 6 bases clipped from V and 4 bases from J, the junction kept 6 bases outside the gene matches. CDR3 length: 14 amino acids. The CDR3 loop is CASSVAGPPDTQYF. The CDR3 DNA reads TGTGCCAGCAGCGTAGCGGGACCGCCAGATACGCAGTATTTT.

J is TRBJ1-1 and V is TRBV20-1; 7 nucleotides line up with TRBD1. Trimming at V came to 4 bases and at J to 4 bases, leaving 6 bases not matched to a gene. The CDR3 contains 13 residues. CDR1 is DFQATT and CDR2 is SNEGSKA in the germline V gene (reference sequence). This CDR3 reads CSAKTGVSTEAFF. The CDR3 bases are TGCAGTGCTAAAACAGGGGTTAGCACTGAAGCTTTCTTT.

The rearrangement links TRBV5-1 to TRBJ2-7; 7 bases are shared with TRBD1. This CDR3 has 15 residues. After removal of 0 bases from V and 2 bases from J, the junction contained 5 bases not matched to a gene. The germline gives CDR1 SGHRS, CDR2 YFSETQ. The CDR3 here is CASSLVRDRTYEQYF. The CDR3 DNA reads TGCGCCAGCAGCTTGGTTCGGGACAGAACCTACGAGCAGTACTTC.

The rearrangement uses TRBV7-9 and TRBJ2-5; D is uncertain. CDR3 size: 14 residues. Germline V lookup: CDR1 SEHNR, CDR2 FQNEAQ (reference sequence). Trimming took off 4 bases at V and 3 bases at J, with 12 bases between the two ends. The CDR3 sequence is CASSSPLLEETQYF. Here the CDR3 DNA reads TGTGCCAGCAGCTCCCCCCTTCTGGAAGAGACCCAGTACTTC.

This clonotype was picked up many times. V is TRBV12-3 or TRBV12-4 and J is TRBJ2-1; 8 nucleotides agree with TRBD2. V lost 5 bases and J lost 4; bases outside the gene matches: 7. The CDR3 runs to 15 residues. CDR3 residues: CASSRPGTSYNEQFF. For the CDR3, the DNA is TGTGCCAGCAGTCGTCCGGGGACTAGTTACAATGAGCAGTTCTTC.